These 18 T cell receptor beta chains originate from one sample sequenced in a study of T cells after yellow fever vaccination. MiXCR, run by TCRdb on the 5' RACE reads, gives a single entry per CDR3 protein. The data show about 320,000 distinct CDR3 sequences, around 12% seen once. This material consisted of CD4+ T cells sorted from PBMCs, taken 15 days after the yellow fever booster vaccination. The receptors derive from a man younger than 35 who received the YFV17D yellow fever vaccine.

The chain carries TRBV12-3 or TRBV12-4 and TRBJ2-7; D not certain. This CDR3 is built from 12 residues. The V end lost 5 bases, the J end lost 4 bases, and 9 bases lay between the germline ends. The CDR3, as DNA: TGTGCCAGCAGTATACTGGCGTACGAGCAGTACTTC. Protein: CASSILAYEQYF.

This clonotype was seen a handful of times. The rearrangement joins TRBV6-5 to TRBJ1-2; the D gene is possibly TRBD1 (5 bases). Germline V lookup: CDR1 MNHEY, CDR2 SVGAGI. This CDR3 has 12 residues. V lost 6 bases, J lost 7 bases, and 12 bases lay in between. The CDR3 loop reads CASRIRDGGYTF. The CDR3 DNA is TGTGCCAGCAGAATCAGGGACGGTGGCTACACCTTC.

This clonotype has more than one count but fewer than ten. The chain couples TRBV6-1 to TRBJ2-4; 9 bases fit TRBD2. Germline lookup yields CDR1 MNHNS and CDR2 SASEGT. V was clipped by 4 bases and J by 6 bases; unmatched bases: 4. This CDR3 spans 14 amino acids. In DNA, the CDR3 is TGTGCCAGCAGTGCTAGCGGGGTTGTAAACATTCAGTACTTC. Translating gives CASSASGVVNIQYF.

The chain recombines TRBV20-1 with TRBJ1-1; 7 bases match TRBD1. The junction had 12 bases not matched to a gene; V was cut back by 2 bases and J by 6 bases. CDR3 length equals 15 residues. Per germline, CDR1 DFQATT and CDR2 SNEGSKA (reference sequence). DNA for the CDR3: TGCAGTGCTAGAATAGGAGGGGGACAGCCCGCTGAAGCTTTCTTT. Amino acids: CSARIGGGQPAEAFF.

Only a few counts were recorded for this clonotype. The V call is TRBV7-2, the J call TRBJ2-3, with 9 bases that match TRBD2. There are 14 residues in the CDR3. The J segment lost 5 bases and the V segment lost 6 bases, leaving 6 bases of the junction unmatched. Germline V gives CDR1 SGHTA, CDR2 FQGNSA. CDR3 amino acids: CASSRGGAIDTQYF. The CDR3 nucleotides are TGTGCCAGCAGTCGCGGGGGGGCTATAGATACGCAGTATTTT.

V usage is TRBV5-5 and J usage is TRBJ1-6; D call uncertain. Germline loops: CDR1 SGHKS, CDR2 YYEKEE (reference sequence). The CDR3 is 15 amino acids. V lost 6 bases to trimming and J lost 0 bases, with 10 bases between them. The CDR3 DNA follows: TGTGCCAGCACCACCGCGGGCTCCTATAATTCACCCCTCCACTTT. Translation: CASTTAGSYNSPLHF.

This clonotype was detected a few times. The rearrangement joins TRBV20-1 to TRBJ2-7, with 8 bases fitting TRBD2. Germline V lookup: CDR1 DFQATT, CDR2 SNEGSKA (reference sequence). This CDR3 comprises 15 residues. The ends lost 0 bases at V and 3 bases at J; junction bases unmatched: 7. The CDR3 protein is CSARDPSRGDYEQYF. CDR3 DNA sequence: TGCAGTGCTAGAGATCCCTCGCGGGGGGACTACGAGCAGTACTTC.

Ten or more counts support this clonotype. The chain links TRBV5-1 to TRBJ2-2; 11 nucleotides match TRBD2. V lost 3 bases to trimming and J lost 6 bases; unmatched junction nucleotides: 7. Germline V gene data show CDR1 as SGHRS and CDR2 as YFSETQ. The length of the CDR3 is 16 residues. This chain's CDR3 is CASSSLAGGTAGELFF. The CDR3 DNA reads TGCGCCAGCAGCTCCTTAGCGGGGGGGACTGCCGGGGAGCTGTTTTTT. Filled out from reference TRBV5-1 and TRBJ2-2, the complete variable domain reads KAGVTQTPRYLIKTRGQQVTLSCSPISGHRSVSWYQQTPGQGLQFLFEYFSETQRNKGNFPGRFSGRQFSNSRSEMNVSTLELGDSALYLCASSSLAGGTAGELFFGEGSRLTVL.

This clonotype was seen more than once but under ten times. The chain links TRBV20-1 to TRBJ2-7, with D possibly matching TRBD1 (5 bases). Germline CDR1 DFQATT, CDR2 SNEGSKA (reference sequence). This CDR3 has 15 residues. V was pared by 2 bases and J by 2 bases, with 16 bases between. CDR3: CSARRPQRGTYEQYV. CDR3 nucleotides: TGCAGTGCTAGACGACCTCAAAGGGGCACCTACGAGCAGTACGTC.

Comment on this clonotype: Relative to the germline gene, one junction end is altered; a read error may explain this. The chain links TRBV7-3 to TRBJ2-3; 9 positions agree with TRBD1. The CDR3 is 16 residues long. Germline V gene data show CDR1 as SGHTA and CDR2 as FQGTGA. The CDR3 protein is CASSSTGTGITDKQYF. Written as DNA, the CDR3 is TGTGCCAGCAGCTCAACCGGGACAGGGATAACAGATAAGCAGTATTTT.

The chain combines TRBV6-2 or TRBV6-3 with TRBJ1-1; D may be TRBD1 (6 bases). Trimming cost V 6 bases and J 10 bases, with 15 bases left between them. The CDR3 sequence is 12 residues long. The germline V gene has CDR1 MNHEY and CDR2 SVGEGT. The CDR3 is CASSNPGEGAFF. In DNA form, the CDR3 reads TGTGCCAGCAGCAACCCAGGGGAGGGAGCTTTCTTT.

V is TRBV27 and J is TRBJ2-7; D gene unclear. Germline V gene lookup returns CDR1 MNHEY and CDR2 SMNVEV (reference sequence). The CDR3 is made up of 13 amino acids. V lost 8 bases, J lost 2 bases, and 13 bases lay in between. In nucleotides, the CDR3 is TGTGCCAGCGCCCCGAGAGGAGCCTACGAGCAGTACGTC. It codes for CASAPRGAYEQYV.

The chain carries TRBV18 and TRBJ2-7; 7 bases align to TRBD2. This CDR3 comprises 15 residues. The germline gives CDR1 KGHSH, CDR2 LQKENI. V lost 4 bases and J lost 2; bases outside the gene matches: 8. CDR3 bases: TGTGCCAGCTCACGGACCCTAGCGGATCCCTACGAGCAGTACTTC. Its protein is CASSRTLADPYEQYF.

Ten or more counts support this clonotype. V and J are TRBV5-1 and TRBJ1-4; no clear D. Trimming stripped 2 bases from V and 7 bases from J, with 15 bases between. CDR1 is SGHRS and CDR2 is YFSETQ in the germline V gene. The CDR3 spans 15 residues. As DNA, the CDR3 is TGCGCCAGCAGCTTTGGCACGGGAACCGGTGAAAAACTGTTTTTT. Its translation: CASSFGTGTGEKLFF.

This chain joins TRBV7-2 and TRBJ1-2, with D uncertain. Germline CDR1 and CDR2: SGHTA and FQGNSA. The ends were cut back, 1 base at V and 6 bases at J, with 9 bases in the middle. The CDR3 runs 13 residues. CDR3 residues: CASSLEQADGYTF. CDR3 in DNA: TGTGCCAGCAGCTTAGAGCAAGCAGATGGCTACACCTTC.

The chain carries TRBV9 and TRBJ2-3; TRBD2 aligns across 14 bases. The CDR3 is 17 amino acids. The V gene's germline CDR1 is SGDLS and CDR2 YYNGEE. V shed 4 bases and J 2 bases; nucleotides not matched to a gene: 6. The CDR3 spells CASSSGLAGAYTDTQYF. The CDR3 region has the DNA TGTGCCAGCAGCTCGGGACTAGCGGGGGCCTACACAGATACGCAGTATTTT.

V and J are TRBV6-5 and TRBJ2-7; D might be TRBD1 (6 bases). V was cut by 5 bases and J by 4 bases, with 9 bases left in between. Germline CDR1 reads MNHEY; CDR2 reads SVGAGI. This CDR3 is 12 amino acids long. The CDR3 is CASSGRGYEQYF. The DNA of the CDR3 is TGTGCCAGCAGTGGCAGGGGTTACGAGCAGTACTTC.

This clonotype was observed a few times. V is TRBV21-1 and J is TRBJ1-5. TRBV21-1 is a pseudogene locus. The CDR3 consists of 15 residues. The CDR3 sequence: CASSKASRFHQPQHF. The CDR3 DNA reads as TGTGCCAGCAGCAAGGCGAGCAGGTTCCATCAGCCCCAGCATTTT.